This is a list of T cell receptor beta chains from one sample in a study of regulatory T cells in long-lasting Graves disease. TCRdb re-derived calls from the multiplex PCR reads in MiXCR, one entry per CDR3 protein. Of roughly 610,000 distinct CDR3 sequences in the sample, roughly 15% were seen once. These same data were also listed under a study on T cells in Graves' hyperthyroidism and ophthalmopathy.

The material was peripheral blood mononuclear cells (PBMCs), obtained at new diagnosis, from a patient treated with antithyroid drugs. These TCRs come from a young man with Graves disease. The CDR3 runs from the conserved cysteine through the conserved F or W. Fields, in order: D gene, V gene, clone size, J gene, CDR3 protein, CDR3 DNA. A D gene is named only where the DNA matches it firmly. Size is stated for part of the rows, as once, few or many counts, or as a class when the clone is expanded.

.,TRBV20-1,many,TRBJ2-7,CSARDARFRDSYEQYF,TGCAGTGCTAGAGATGCGAGGTTCAGGGACTCCTACGAGCAGTACTTC
.,TRBV5-5,.,TRBJ1-3,CASETDVAGNTIYF,TGTGCCAGCGAAACGGACGTCGCTGGAAACACCATATATTTT
.,TRBV10-3,once,TRBJ2-2,CAITDSNTGELFF,TGTGCCATCACTGACTCAAACACCGGGGAGCTGTTTTTT
TRBD1,TRBV19,.,TRBJ1-2,CASSGWDSYGYTF,TGTGCCAGTAGTGGTTGGGACAGCTATGGCTACACCTTC
.,TRBV6-5,many,TRBJ1-5,CASSYGEPQHF,TGTGCCAGCAGTTACGGAGAGCCCCAGCATTTT
TRBD2,TRBV5-1,.,TRBJ2-5,CASSPGSGSGETQYF,TGCGCCAGCAGCCCTGGAAGCGGGAGTGGCGAGACCCAGTACTTC
.,TRBV2,.,TRBJ2-1,CASSERRIGVRDEQFF,TGTGCCAGCAGTGAACGGCGTATCGGGGTTAGGGATGAGCAGTTCTTC
.,TRBV27,many,TRBJ2-5,CASSKVRGQETQYF,TGTGCCAGCAGTAAAGTGCGGGGCCAAGAGACCCAGTACTTC
.,TRBV7-9,.,TRBJ2-5,CASSSSTGTPETQYF,TGTGCCAGCAGCTCGTCAACCGGGACCCCAGAGACCCAGTACTTC
.,TRBV20-1,many,TRBJ2-5,CSASAGGEETQYF,TGCAGTGCTAGTGCTGGGGGCGAAGAGACCCAGTACTTC
TRBD1,TRBV5-6,few,TRBJ1-2,CASSPRPDRADGYTF,TGTGCCAGCAGCCCTCGGCCGGACAGGGCGGATGGCTACACCTTC
.,TRBV7-8,many,TRBJ2-2,CASSLQLWNTGELFF,TGTGCCAGCAGCTTGCAGCTATGGAACACCGGGGAGCTGTTTTTT
.,TRBV19,.,TRBJ2-1,CASSISTDNEQFF,TGTGCCAGTAGTATTTCCACCGACAATGAGCAGTTCTTC
.,TRBV3-1,many,TRBJ1-4,CASKQGTTNEKLFF,TGTGCCAGCAAACAGGGAACTACTAATGAAAAACTGTTTTTT
TRBD2,TRBV9,few,TRBJ2-2,CASSSGTSGRLDGELFF,TGTGCCAGCAGCTCAGGGACTAGCGGGAGGTTGGACGGGGAGCTGTTTTTT
.,TRBV20-1,many,TRBJ1-6,CSARVGGGNSPLHF,TGCAGTGCTAGAGTGGGAGGAGGCAATTCACCCCTCCACTTT
TRBD2,TRBV24-1,.,TRBJ2-3,CATSVGGRTDTQYF,TGTGCCACCAGTGTGGGCGGGAGAACAGATACGCAGTATTTT
.,TRBV20-1,many,TRBJ2-1,CSARAVDGRAYNEQFF,TGCAGTGCTAGAGCTGTGGACGGGAGAGCCTACAATGAGCAGTTCTTC
TRBD2,TRBV3-1,.,TRBJ2-1,CASRLAGGPKNEQFF,TGTGCCAGCAGATTAGCGGGAGGGCCGAAAAATGAGCAGTTCTTC
.,TRBV7-2,many,TRBJ2-1,CASSLRAGNEQFF,TGTGCCAGCAGCTTAAGGGCAGGCAATGAGCAGTTCTTC
.,TRBV6-2/TRBV6-3,.,TRBJ2-1,CASSYRASRSSYNEQFF,TGTGCCAGCAGTTACAGGGCTAGCCGGAGCTCCTACAATGAGCAGTTCTTC
.,TRBV11-2,.,TRBJ1-2,CASSWGEGNYGYTF,TGTGCCAGCAGCTGGGGTGAGGGAAACTATGGCTACACCTTC
TRBD1,TRBV30,.,TRBJ2-7,CAWTRGRLDEQYF,TGTGCCTGGACAAGGGGGCGCCTCGACGAGCAGTACTTC
.,TRBV10-1,.,TRBJ2-3,CASSELAARGTQYF,TGCGCCAGCAGTGAATTGGCCGCCCGGGGGACGCAGTATTTT
.,TRBV7-3,many,TRBJ1-5,CASSLRRRRIDQPQHF,TGTGCCAGCAGCTTGAGGAGGCGGCGGATTGATCAGCCCCAGCATTTT
.,TRBV7-8,many,TRBJ2-3,CASSLGGPADTQYF,TGTGCCAGCAGCTTAGGTGGCCCTGCAGATACGCAGTATTTT
TRBD2,TRBV3-1,.,TRBJ2-1,CASNTPGLAGHNEQFF,TGTGCCAGCAACACCCCGGGACTAGCGGGACACAATGAGCAGTTCTTC
.,TRBV11-2,many,TRBJ2-5,CASSLFLAVQETQYF,TGTGCCAGCAGCTTATTTCTAGCTGTCCAAGAGACCCAGTACTTC
.,TRBV2,.,TRBJ2-7,CASRGRGSYEQYF,TGTGCCAGCAGGGGGCGGGGCTCCTACGAGCAGTACTTC
TRBD1,TRBV28,many,TRBJ2-7,CASSPHGTGYAEQYF,TGTGCCAGCAGTCCCCACGGGACAGGGTACGCCGAGCAGTACTTC
.,TRBV14,few,TRBJ1-2,CASSQAQFYGYTF,TGTGCCAGCAGCCAAGCGCAGTTCTATGGCTACACCTTC
.,TRBV28,.,TRBJ2-6,CASSSTPGSGANVLTF,TGTGCCAGCAGTTCTACTCCGGGGTCTGGGGCCAACGTCCTGACTTTC
TRBD2,TRBV20-1,few,TRBJ2-1,CSSHGTSGSKEQFF,TGCAGTTCCCATGGGACTAGCGGGAGTAAGGAGCAGTTCTTC
TRBD2,TRBV10-1,.,TRBJ2-3,CASKVAGVSTDTQYF,TGCGCCAGCAAGGTAGCGGGAGTTAGCACAGATACGCAGTATTTT
TRBD2,TRBV27,.,TRBJ2-7,CASRSHGLVSYEQYF,TGTGCCAGCAGAAGCCATGGACTAGTAAGTTACGAGCAGTACTTC
.,TRBV6-1,few,TRBJ2-5,CASSDLTRGQETQYF,TGTGCCAGCAGTGATCTTACCCGGGGACAAGAGACCCAGTACTTC
TRBD2,TRBV12-3/TRBV12-4,.,TRBJ2-3,CASSFWASGGADTQYF,TGTGCCAGCAGTTTTTGGGCTAGCGGAGGGGCAGATACGCAGTATTTT